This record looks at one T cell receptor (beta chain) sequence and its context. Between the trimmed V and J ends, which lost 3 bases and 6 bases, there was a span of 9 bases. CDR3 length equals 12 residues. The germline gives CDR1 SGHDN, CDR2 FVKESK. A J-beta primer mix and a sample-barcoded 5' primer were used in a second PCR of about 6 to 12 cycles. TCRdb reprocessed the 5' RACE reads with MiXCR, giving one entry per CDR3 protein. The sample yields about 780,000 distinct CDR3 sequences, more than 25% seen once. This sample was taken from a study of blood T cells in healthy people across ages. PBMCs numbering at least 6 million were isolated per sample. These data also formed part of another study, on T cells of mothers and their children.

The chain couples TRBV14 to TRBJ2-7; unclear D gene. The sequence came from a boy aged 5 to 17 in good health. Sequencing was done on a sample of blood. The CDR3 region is CASSQSEAEQYF. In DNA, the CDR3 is TGTGCCAGCAGCCAGTCCGAAGCCGAGCAGTACTTC.